The 11 T cell receptor beta chains below come from one sample, sequenced in a study of cytomegalovirus exposure and HLA in healthy donors. The primer mix had 60 Vbeta and 13 Jbeta primers. Here immunoSEQ multiplex PCR was the method, and the copy in TCRdb shows in-frame clones only, minus some. The table records some 120,000 clones, 77% of them present only once. Source material: PBMCs. These receptors came from a middle-aged man in good health and CMV-seropositive.

This chain uses TRBV5-3 with TRBJ1-5, with TRBD1 matching over 9 bases. TRBV5-3 is annotated as an ORF whose role is uncertain. V lost 6 bases and J lost 3; bases outside the gene matches: 7. The CDR3 is made up of 15 amino acids. The CDR3 spells CARTLDRGANQPQHF. CDR3 bases: TGTGCCAGAACCCTGGACAGGGGTGCCAATCAGCCCCAGCATTTT.

The chain employs TRBV7-9 and TRBJ1-2, with 7 bases fitting TRBD1. The V gene's germline CDR1 is SEHNR and CDR2 FQNEAQ (reference sequence). V shed 1 base and J 2 bases; nucleotides not matched to a gene: 10. The CDR3 has 17 residues. CDR3 sequence (DNA): TGTGCCAGCAGCTTAGTAATAGAACAGGGGCGAAACTATGGCTACACCTTC. Amino acid sequence: CASSLVIEQGRNYGYTF.

The rearrangement links TRBV30 to TRBJ1-6; possible D gene TRBD1, 5 bases. Germline CDR1 reads GTSNPN; CDR2 reads SVGIG (reference sequence). The germline V and J ends were trimmed by 3 bases and 0 bases, with 12 bases remaining between them. The CDR3 is 16 amino acids. CDR3 coding DNA: TGTGCCTGGAGCGGCGGGGGGGTCTCCTATAATTCACCCCTCCACTTT. Residues: CAWSGGGVSYNSPLHF.

V usage is TRBV7-2 and J usage is TRBJ2-1; tentative D call: TRBD2 (5 bases). Germline V gene sequence: CDR1 SGHTA, CDR2 FQGNSA. This CDR3 spans 16 amino acids. Trimming removed 5 bases at V and 2 bases at J, with 16 bases between. In DNA form, the CDR3 reads TGTGCCAGCAGCAAATACCGGACTGAAACCTACAATGAGCAGTTCTTC. Translated: CASSKYRTETYNEQFF.

The gene calls are TRBV7-2 and TRBJ1-6; tentative D call: TRBD1 (6 bases). V was trimmed by 2 bases and J by 8 bases, leaving 16 bases between them. Germline V gene data show CDR1 as SGHTA and CDR2 as FQGNSA. This CDR3 spans 16 amino acids. In nucleotides, the CDR3 is TGTGCCAGCAGCTTAAATCACAGGGTTGGTGATTCACCCCTCCACTTT. It is translated as CASSLNHRVGDSPLHF.

A note on this clone: The junction departs from the called germline gene at one end, perhaps through a read error. The chain couples TRBV7-9 to TRBJ1-2; D call uncertain. The CDR3 totals 14 residues. From germline, CDR1 is SEHNR and CDR2 FQNEAQ (reference sequence). The CDR3 bases are TGTTCCAGCAGCTTAGCGAGGCAGATCTATGGCTACACCTTC. Protein sequence: CSSSLARQIYGYTF.

The gene calls are TRBV6-1 and TRBJ1-2; 7 bases fit TRBD1. Unmatched junction bases numbered 5, after V lost 2 bases and J lost 5 bases. CDR3 length: 14 amino acids. Germline loops: CDR1 MNHNS, CDR2 SASEGT. The CDR3 sequence: CASSEPRGNYGYTF. As DNA, the CDR3 is TGTGCCAGCAGTGAACCCAGGGGGAATTATGGCTACACCTTC.

J is TRBJ1-1 and V is TRBV2; no reliable D call. This CDR3 is 15 amino acids long. The germline V gene has CDR1 SNHLY and CDR2 FYNNEI. V was shortened by 7 bases and J by 0 bases, with 15 bases between the two germline ends. CDR3 residues: CASTVETRMNTEAFF. The CDR3 coding sequence is TGTGCCAGCACCGTGGAGACGAGGATGAACACTGAAGCTTTCTTT.

The chain is built from TRBV14 and TRBJ2-1, with TRBD2 identical over 11 bases. The CDR3 runs 16 residues. Germline CDR1 reads SGHDN; CDR2 reads FVKESK. V was clipped by 3 bases and J by 4 bases; unmatched bases: 5. The CDR3 bases are TGTGCCAGCAGCCAGATAGCGGGGGGGCCTTACAATGAGCAGTTCTTC. Translated, it gives CASSQIAGGPYNEQFF.

This sequence joins TRBV19 and TRBJ1-5; 8 bases agree with TRBD1. The CDR3 contains 15 residues. V was pared by 7 bases and J by 6 bases, with 11 bases of the junction left unmatched. Germline-derived CDR1 and CDR2 are LNHDA and SQIVND (reference sequence). The CDR3 protein is CASTKGQARLQPQHF. CDR3 DNA: TGTGCCAGTACCAAGGGACAGGCTAGACTTCAGCCCCAGCATTTT. The complete variable domain, with remaining parts taken from reference TRBV19 and TRBJ1-5, reads DGGITQSPKYLFRKEGQNVTLSCEQNLNHDAMYWYRQDPGQGLRLIYYSQIVNDFQKGDIAEGYSVSREKKESFPLTVTSAQKNPTAFYLCASTKGQARLQPQHFGDGTRLSIL.

V gene TRBV5-4 combines with J gene TRBJ1-1; no clear D. V was clipped by 0 bases and J by 4 bases, with 10 bases between them. The CDR3 has 14 amino acids. Germline lookup yields CDR1 SGHNT and CDR2 YYREEE (reference sequence). The CDR3 sequence is CASSLEFVSTEAFF. In DNA form, the CDR3 reads TGTGCCAGCAGCTTGGAGTTTGTGAGCACTGAAGCTTTCTTT.